The T cell receptor beta chain described here comes from a study of T-cell reconstitution after alpha-beta-depleted transplantation in children. Germline CDR1 reads DFQATT; CDR2 reads SNEGSKA (reference sequence). V gave up 5 bases and J gave up 2 bases; unmatched junction bases: 9. The CDR3 totals 15 residues. Many counts were recorded for this clonotype. Preparation of the TCRbeta library used unique molecular identifiers. TCRdb used MiXCR to reprocess the PCR reads, holding one entry per CDR3 protein. The table lists about 140,000 distinct CDR3 sequences, 7.5% to 9% of them singletons, with 15% to 20% in the top ten.

The specimen comprised PBMCs, mostly from graft donor cells, sampled 180 days after TCRalphabeta/CD19-depleted stem cell transplant. The TCR sequence derives from a female patient younger than 10 who had a stem cell transplant for congenital amegakaryocytic thrombocytopenia, so the T cells may come from the graft donor. V is TRBV20-1 and J is TRBJ2-7; 10 nucleotides align to TRBD2. The CDR3: CSAVIAGGPPYEQYF. In DNA form, the CDR3 reads TGCAGTGCTGTTATAGCGGGAGGCCCCCCCTACGAGCAGTACTTC.